The source of this T cell receptor beta chain is a study of technical replicates of blood from a handful of donors. CDR3 length equals 14 residues. V dropped 9 bases and J dropped 4; count of bases not matched to a gene: 8. Germline V gene data show CDR1 as SNHLY and CDR2 as FYNNEI. Generated by immunoSEQ multiplex PCR, the TCRdb table keeps only in-frame clones and is missing some. Of around 60,000 clones in the sample, 92% were seen once. Source material: PBMCs. The TCR was taken from a human donor in good health. Some clones in this sample may be carry-over from other donors' samples. The V and J genes are TRBV2 and TRBJ2-7; the match to TRBD1 covers 11 bases. The CDR3 loop reads CASEPGQGVYEQYF. The CDR3 bases are TGTGCCAGTGAGCCGGGACAGGGGGTTTACGAGCAGTACTTC.